The rows below give T cell receptor beta chains drawn from one sample of a study of blood T cells in healthy people across ages. TCRdb used MiXCR to reprocess the 5' RACE reads, holding one entry per CDR3 protein. The sample has some 560,000 distinct CDR3 sequences, roughly a quarter seen once; the top ten hold about 3.3%. This sample also appeared in a second study, on T cells of mothers and their children.

Sequenced: blood. The receptor set was obtained from a boy younger than 10 in good health. Both conserved end residues are part of each CDR3. Each record gives: clone size, V gene, D gene, J gene, CDR3 DNA, CDR3 protein. A D gene is named only where the DNA matches it firmly. The size of a clone is reported for some rows only, either as once, few or many, or as a class for expanded clones.

>few|TRBV11-3|NA|TRBJ2-3
TGTGCCAGCAGCCGCGACCACACAGATACGCAGTATTTT
CASSRDHTDTQYF
>few|TRBV6-6|TRBD2|TRBJ2-7
TGTGCCTGCAGCGGGGGTAGCTGGTACGAGCAGTACTTC
CACSGGSWYEQYF
>NA|TRBV7-9|TRBD1|TRBJ1-2
TGTGCCAGCAGCCAATTTTACAGGGGGACCTATGGCTACACCTTC
CASSQFYRGTYGYTF
>NA|TRBV29-1|NA|TRBJ2-7
TGCAGCGTTCCCTCTACGTCAGGGGAAACTTACGAGCAGTGCTTC
CSVPSTSGETYEQCF
>few|TRBV5-4|TRBD1|TRBJ2-7
TGTGCCAGCAGCTTCCAGACAGGGGACGAGCAGTACTTC
CASSFQTGDEQYF
>NA|TRBV7-6|NA|TRBJ1-2
TGTGCCAGCAGCTTAGGGTTGCGGGGCCCCTATGGCTACACCTTC
CASSLGLRGPYGYTF
>NA|TRBV9|TRBD1|TRBJ2-5
TGTGCCAGCAGCGAGGGGACAGAAGAGACCCAGTACTTC
CASSEGTEETQYF
>few|TRBV14|NA|TRBJ1-4
TGTGCCAGCAGCCTATTCCAAAAACTGTTTTTT
CASSLFQKLFF
>few|TRBV5-1|TRBD2|TRBJ2-5
TGCGCCAGCAGCTTTTTACCAGCGGGGGGACAAGAGACCCAGTACTTC
CASSFLPAGGQETQYF
>few|TRBV20-1|TRBD2|TRBJ2-3
TGCAGTGCTAGAGACCTACTAGCGGGAGAAACAGATACGCAGTATTTT
CSARDLLAGETDTQYF
>NA|TRBV9|NA|TRBJ1-2
TGTGCCAGCAGCCATCACAGCTACACCTTC
CASSHHSYTF
>few|TRBV5-1|TRBD1|TRBJ2-3
TGCGCCAGCAGCAAGGACAGGAGAAACACAGATACGCAGTATTTT
CASSKDRRNTDTQYF
>few|TRBV12-3/TRBV12-4|TRBD2|TRBJ2-5
TGTGCCAGCAGTTGGGCTAGCGGGGGGACAGAGACCCAGTACTTC
CASSWASGGTETQYF
>NA|TRBV20-1|NA|TRBJ2-7
TGCAGTGCTGGAGTAGTGTGGGGTTACGAGCAGTACTTC
CSAGVVWGYEQYF
>few|TRBV20-1|NA|TRBJ2-3
TGCAGTGCTAGAGATCCAGATACGCAGTATTTT
CSARDPDTQYF
>many|TRBV10-3|NA|TRBJ2-5
TGTGCCATCAGTGGGGACCCAATAGCGGAGACCCAGTACTTC
CAISGDPIAETQYF
>NA|TRBV15|NA|TRBJ2-3
TGTGCCACCAGCAGAGGCGTGGGGGGCACAGATGCGCAGTATTTT
CATSRGVGGTDAQYF
>NA|TRBV29-1|NA|TRBJ1-4
TGCAGCGTGGCCCAGGGAATGGGGCGTGAAAAACTGTTTTTT
CSVAQGMGREKLFF
>NA|TRBV2|NA|TRBJ2-7
TGTGCCAGCACCTCCCTGGGAGACTACGAGCAGTACTTC
CASTSLGDYEQYF
>few|TRBV24-1|TRBD2|TRBJ2-3
TGTGCCACCAGTGACCAGACTAGCGGGTACCTCCGAACCCTCACAGATACGCAGTATTTT
CATSDQTSGYLRTLTDTQYF
>NA|TRBV11-2|NA|TRBJ1-2
TGTGCCAGCAACCCCGGGGCAGGGTTTGGCTACACCTTC
CASNPGAGFGYTF
>NA|TRBV29-1|NA|TRBJ1-2
TGCAGCGTTGAAGAAGAGGGCTACTATGGCTACACCTTC
CSVEEEGYYGYTF
>few|TRBV12-3/TRBV12-4|NA|TRBJ2-1
TGTGCCAGCAGCACTTATACTGCGGGGCTAGGTTACAATGAGCAGTTCTTC
CASSTYTAGLGYNEQFF
>NA|TRBV3-1|NA|TRBJ2-5
TGTGCCAGCAGCCAAGTTGGAGGAGAACAGGGAAGGTGGGAGACCCAGTACTTC
CASSQVGGEQGRWETQYF
>once|TRBV6-6|NA|TRBJ2-1
TGTCATACCAGGGGAGCCTACAATGAGCAGTTCTTC
CHTRGAYNEQFF
>NA|TRBV4-3|TRBD2|TRBJ2-2
TGCGCCAGCAGCCAAGATCCCGCTAGCGGGAACACTGGGGGGCTGTTTTTT
CASSQDPASGNTGGLFF
>NA|TRBV2|TRBD1|TRBJ1-4
TGTGCCAGCAGGGTCACAGGGGGAGGAGGCGAAAAACTGTTTTTT
CASRVTGGGGEKLFF
>NA|TRBV20-1|NA|TRBJ1-5
TGCAGTGCTAGCTCTGGGGATAGCAATCAGCCCCAGCATTTT
CSASSGDSNQPQHF
>few|TRBV4-1|TRBD2|TRBJ2-2
TGCGCCAGCGGCCTACGACCTAGCGGGACCACCGGGGAGCTGTTTTTT
CASGLRPSGTTGELFF
>few|TRBV5-5|TRBD1|TRBJ2-5
TGTGCCAGCAGCCTAAAGGACAGGGAATGGGTTCAAGAGACCCAGTACTTC
CASSLKDREWVQETQYF
>few|TRBV20-1|NA|TRBJ2-5
TGCAGTGCTAACCAGGGCCCCCAAGAGACCCAGTACTTC
CSANQGPQETQYF
>few|TRBV3-1|TRBD2|TRBJ2-5
TGTGCCAGCAGCCTCGGGACTAGCGGGAGGTCAAGAGAGACCCAGTACTTC
CASSLGTSGRSRETQYF
>NA|TRBV2|TRBD2|TRBJ2-7
TGTGCCAGCAGGCTCAGCTGGGACGGGGGGTCCTACGAGCAGTACTTC
CASRLSWDGGSYEQYF
>few|TRBV14|TRBD2|TRBJ2-7
TGTGCCAGCAGCCCACTAGCGGGGGGCCTTCCCTACGAGCAGTACTTC
CASSPLAGGLPYEQYF
>many|TRBV5-1|TRBD1|TRBJ2-6
TGTGCCAGCAGTCCCACAGGGGCTGGGGCCAACGTCCTGACTTTC
CASSPTGAGANVLTF
>many|TRBV30|NA|TRBJ1-5
TGTGCCTGGAGCCCACTAGGGGGGAGCAATCAGCCCCAGCATTTT
CAWSPLGGSNQPQHF
>NA|TRBV13|NA|TRBJ2-5
TGTGCCAGCAGCCAAGGCGCGGGTCCACAAGAGACCCAGTGCTTC
CASSQGAGPQETQCF
>few|TRBV20-1|TRBD2|TRBJ2-7
TGCAGTGCCAAGCCGCCGGGACTAGCGTTTTACGAGCAGTACTTC
CSAKPPGLAFYEQYF
>few|TRBV6-5|NA|TRBJ2-7
TGTGCCAGCAGTTACTCGGGTCCTTACGGGCAGTACTTC
CASSYSGPYGQYF
>many|TRBV7-3|TRBD2|TRBJ2-6
TGTGCCAGCAGCCCCCGGGGGGGATTGGTCTTAGGTGCCAACGTCCTGACTTTC
CASSPRGGLVLGANVLTF
>NA|TRBV5-5|NA|TRBJ1-4
TGTGCCAGCAGCTTGTTTACGGCGACTAATGAAAAACTGTTTTTT
CASSLFTATNEKLFF
>few|TRBV6-2/TRBV6-3|NA|TRBJ2-7
TGTGCCAGCAGTTACGTCGGGAACGAGCAGTACTTC
CASSYVGNEQYF
>NA|TRBV9|NA|TRBJ1-1
TGTGCCAGCAGCGTAGTAGGGACTGAAGCTTTCTTT
CASSVVGTEAFF
>NA|TRBV7-6|NA|TRBJ2-7
TGTGCCAGCGGACGGTCGGCGGATTACGAGCAGTACTTC
CASGRSADYEQYF